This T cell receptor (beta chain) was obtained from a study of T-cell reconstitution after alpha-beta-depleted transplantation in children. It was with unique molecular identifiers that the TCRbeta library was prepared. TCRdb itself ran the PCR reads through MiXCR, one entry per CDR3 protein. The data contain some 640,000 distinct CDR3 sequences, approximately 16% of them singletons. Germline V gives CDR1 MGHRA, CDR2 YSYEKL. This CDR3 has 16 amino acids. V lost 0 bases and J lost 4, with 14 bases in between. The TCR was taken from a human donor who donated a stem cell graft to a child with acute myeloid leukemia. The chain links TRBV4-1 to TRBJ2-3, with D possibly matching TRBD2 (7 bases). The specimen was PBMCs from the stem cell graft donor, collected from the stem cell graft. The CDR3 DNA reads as TGCGCCAGCAGCCAAGATCCGGGGGGCGGAGCAGATACGCAGTATTTT. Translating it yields CASSQDPGGGADTQYF.